This T cell receptor (beta chain) was profiled in a study of CD8 T cells in ankylosing spondylitis. A word on this clonotype: The antigen is not known.

Whole-study results and caveats: Among TCR beta sequences, a motif of several highly homologous variants appeared characteristic of ankylosing spondylitis blood.

TCRdb reanalysed the 5' RACE reads using MiXCR and keeps one entry per CDR3 protein. Found here are roughly 220,000 distinct CDR3 sequences, around 20% of them singletons; the top ten hold roughly 46%. The V end was cut by 4 bases, the J end by 1 base, with 10 bases between. From germline, CDR1 is SGHVS and CDR2 FQNEAQ. The CDR3 spans 14 residues. The J gene is TRBJ2-5, the V gene TRBV7-8; D not certain. The sample was blood, either unsorted or a sorted T cell fraction (not recorded which). The TCR originated in a male donor with ankylosing spondylitis. The CDR3 loop reads CASSSDSIQETQYF. CDR3 sequence (DNA): TGTGCCAGCAGCTCAGACTCCATCCAAGAGACCCAGTACTTC. Looking up the rest from reference TRBV7-8 and TRBJ2-5 gives the full variable domain: GAGVSQSPRYKVAKRGQDVALRCDPISGHVSLFWYQQALGQGPEFLTYFQNEAQLDKSGLPSDRFFAERPEGSVSTLKIQRTQQEDSAVYLCASSSDSIQETQYFGPGTRLLVL.